This T cell receptor beta chain was documented in a study of technical replicates of blood from a handful of donors. The CDR3 covers 15 residues. Trimming left V 4 bases short and J 3 bases short, with 15 bases between. CDR1 is PRHDT and CDR2 is FYEKMQ in the germline V gene (reference sequence). Generated by immunoSEQ multiplex PCR, the TCRdb table keeps only in-frame clones and is missing some. This table has 100,000 or so clones, 96% appearing once. Sequenced sample: T cells isolated from PBMCs. This chain joins TRBV13 and TRBJ1-1; weak D call: TRBD1 (5 bases). The TCR originated in a human donor in good health. The CDR3 reads CASSSRGRGDTEAFF. As DNA, the CDR3 is TGTGCCAGCAGCTCGCGAGGGCGGGGGGACACTGAAGCTTTCTTT.